This T cell receptor beta chain originates from a study of T cells expressing NK-cell markers (dated by TCRdb to the early 2020s). Concerning the study at large: Under 10 donors provided sorted CD3+CD56+NKG2C+, CD3+CD56+NKG2C- and CD3+CD56-NKG2C+ T-cell subsets, whose TCR beta-chain repertoires were profiled. Among the eight sequenced donors, seven were HCMV-seropositive and one was HCMV-seronegative. The study sequenced eight donors, all healthy volunteers chosen at random: three men and five women. Libraries were sequenced as 2 x 150 bp reads on Illumina HiSeq 2000/2500, MiSeq or NextSeq.

The listed sequencing device is Illumina HiSeq 2000. TCR beta cDNA libraries were made by 5'RACE template switching that added a universal primer site and unique molecular identifiers. Synthesis of cDNA was primed from the TCR beta constant segment and was followed by two consecutive PCR amplification steps. The study's own analysis went as follows. MIGEC handled demultiplexing of the reads and grouping by UMI, while MiTCR was used to assemble and quantify clonotypes. Only TCR cDNA sequences supported by at least two reads were kept to exclude erroneous sequences. Downstream repertoire analysis used the tcR package, and clonotypes were matched across fractions by CDR3 nucleotide sequence plus V segment. VDJmatch was used to annotate antigen specificity against VDJdb, with one amino acid substitution in CDR3 allowed. Through TCRdb reprocessing, the reads give one entry per CDR3 protein sequence; DNA is omitted. TCRdb's processing, not the authors' own work, is the source of the V and J calls. This sample's table lists 450,000 to 600,000 distinct CDR3 sequences. The top ten hold 3% to 4.5% of the sample.

To determine HCMV serostatus, a commercial ELISA kit was used to detect HCMV-specific IgG in serum. Ficoll density gradient centrifugation was used to isolate peripheral blood mononuclear cells from blood. The CDR3 goes from the cysteine to the phenylalanine over 16 residues. The protein alone is recorded here. From the germline V gene (reference sequence), CDR1 is PRHDT and CDR2 is FYEKMQ. Note on this clonotype: Its antigen specificity is not known.

What the study reported, not specific to this receptor: In over five donors, the dominant CD3+CD56+NKG2C+ clonotypes were among the top 10 CD8+ clonotypes and accounted for about 1.0-8% of CD8+ T cells. Whether the expanded NKG2C-expressing T cell clones were specific for HCMV antigens remained unclear. Those dominant clonotypes were again the most abundant among CD3+CD56-NKG2C+ cells in a handful of donors, at roughly 25-65%.

The source is a man aged 18 to 35 in good health. Donor details come from another sample of the same person, matched by shared clones. Specimen: blood T cells: a sorted CD56 or NKG2C T cell subset, CD4+ or CD8+ T cells, or bulk PBMC T cells (not recorded which). The chain couples TRBV13 to TRBJ2-1; TCRdb's assignment of TRBD1 cannot be checked, as there is no DNA. The encoded CDR3 is CASSSVTGRSYNEQFF. The full variable domain, with segments outside the CDR3 supplied by the reference TRBV13 and TRBJ2-1 proteins, appears as AAGVIQSPRHLIKEKRETATLKCYPIPRHDTVYWYQQGPGQDPQFLISFYEKMQSDKGSIPDRFSAQQFSDYHSELNMSSLELGDSALYFCASSSVTGRSYNEQFFGPGTRLTVL.